In this sample, the clone carrying this T cell receptor beta chain turned up a few times. The CDR3 length is 15 residues. The ends lost 4 bases at V and 3 bases at J; junction bases unmatched: 8. In germline, CDR1 is LNHDA, CDR2 SQIVND (reference sequence). This table comes from immunoSEQ multiplex PCR, and its TCRdb copy is limited to in-frame clones, with some not included. The sample yields 150,000 to 200,000 clones, more than 75% seen once. The sample originates from a study of blood T cell repertoires in COVID-19. Across the study: Acute-phase and convalescent COVID-19 samples originated in the United States, Italy and Spain. The analysed material was cDNA or gDNA that came from T cells, B-cell-depleted T cells, or PBMCs.

This chain joins TRBV19 and TRBJ1-2; the match to TRBD1 covers 7 bases. This TCR derives from a man aged 40-50 years with active or convalescent COVID-19. Sequencing input: peripheral blood. CDR3 nucleotide sequence: TGTGCCAGTAGTACTGCAACCGGGACAGACTATGGCTACACCTTC. Amino acid sequence: CASSTATGTDYGYTF. The whole variable domain, filled in from reference TRBV19 and TRBJ1-2, reads DGGITQSPKYLFRKEGQNVTLSCEQNLNHDAMYWYRQDPGQGLRLIYYSQIVNDFQKGDIAEGYSVSREKKESFPLTVTSAQKNPTAFYLCASSTATGTDYGYTFGSGTRLTVV.